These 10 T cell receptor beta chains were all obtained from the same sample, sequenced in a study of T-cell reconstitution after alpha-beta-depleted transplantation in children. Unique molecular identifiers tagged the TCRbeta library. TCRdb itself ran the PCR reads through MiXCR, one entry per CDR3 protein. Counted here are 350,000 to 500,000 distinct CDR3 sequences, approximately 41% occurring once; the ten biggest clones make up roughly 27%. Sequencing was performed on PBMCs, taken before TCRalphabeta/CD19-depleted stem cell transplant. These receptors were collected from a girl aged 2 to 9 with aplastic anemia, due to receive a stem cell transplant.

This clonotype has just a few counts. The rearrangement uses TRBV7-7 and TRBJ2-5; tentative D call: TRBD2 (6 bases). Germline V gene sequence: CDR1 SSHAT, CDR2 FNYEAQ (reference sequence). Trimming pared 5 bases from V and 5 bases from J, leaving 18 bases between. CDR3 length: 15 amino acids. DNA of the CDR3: TGTGCCAGCAGCCCTAGCGTGAGGGCCGGTGAGACCCAGTACTTC. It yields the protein CASSPSVRAGETQYF.

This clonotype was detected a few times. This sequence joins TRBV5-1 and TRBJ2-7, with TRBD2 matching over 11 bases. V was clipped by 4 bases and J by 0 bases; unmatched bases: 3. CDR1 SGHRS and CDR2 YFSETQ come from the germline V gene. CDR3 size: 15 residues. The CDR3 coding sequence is TGCGCCAGCAGCCAGGGACTAGCGGACTCCTACGAGCAGTACTTC. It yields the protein CASSQGLADSYEQYF. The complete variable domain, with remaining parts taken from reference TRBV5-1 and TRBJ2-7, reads KAGVTQTPRYLIKTRGQQVTLSCSPISGHRSVSWYQQTPGQGLQFLFEYFSETQRNKGNFPGRFSGRQFSNSRSEMNVSTLELGDSALYLCASSQGLADSYEQYFGPGTRLTVT.

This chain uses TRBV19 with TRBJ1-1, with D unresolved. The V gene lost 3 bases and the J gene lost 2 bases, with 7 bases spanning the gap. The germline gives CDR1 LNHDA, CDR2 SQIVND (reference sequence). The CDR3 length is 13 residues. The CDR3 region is CASSISPNTEAFF. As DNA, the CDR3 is TGTGCCAGTAGTATTAGCCCAAACACTGAAGCTTTCTTT.

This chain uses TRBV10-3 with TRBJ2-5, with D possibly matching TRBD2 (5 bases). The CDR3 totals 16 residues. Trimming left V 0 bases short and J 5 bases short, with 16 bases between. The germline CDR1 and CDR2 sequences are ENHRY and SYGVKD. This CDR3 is CAISESGAGSAETQYF. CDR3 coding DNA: TGTGCCATCAGTGAGTCGGGTGCGGGTTCTGCCGAGACCCAGTACTTC.

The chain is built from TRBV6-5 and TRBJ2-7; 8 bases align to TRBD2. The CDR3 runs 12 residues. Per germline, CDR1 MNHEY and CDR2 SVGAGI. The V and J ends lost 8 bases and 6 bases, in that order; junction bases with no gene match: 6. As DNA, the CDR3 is TGTGCCAGCGAGGGACTAGAGTCCGAGCAGTACTTC. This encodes CASEGLESEQYF.

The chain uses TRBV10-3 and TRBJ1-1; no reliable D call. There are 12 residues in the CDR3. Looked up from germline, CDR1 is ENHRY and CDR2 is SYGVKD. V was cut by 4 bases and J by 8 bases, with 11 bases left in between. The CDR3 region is CAISARTEEAFF. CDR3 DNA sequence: TGTGCCATCAGTGCCCGGACGGAAGAAGCTTTCTTT.

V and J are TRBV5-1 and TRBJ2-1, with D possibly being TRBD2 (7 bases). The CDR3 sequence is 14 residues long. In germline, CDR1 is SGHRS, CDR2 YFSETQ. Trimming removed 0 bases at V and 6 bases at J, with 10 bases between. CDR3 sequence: CASSLDGGLNEQFF. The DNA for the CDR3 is TGCGCCAGCAGCTTGGACGGGGGGCTCAATGAGCAGTTCTTC.

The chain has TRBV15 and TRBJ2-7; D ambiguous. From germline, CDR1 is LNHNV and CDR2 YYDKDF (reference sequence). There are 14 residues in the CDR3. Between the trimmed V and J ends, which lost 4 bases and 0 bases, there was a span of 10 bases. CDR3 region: CATSKTESSYEQYF. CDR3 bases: TGTGCCACCAGCAAGACTGAGAGCTCCTACGAGCAGTACTTC.

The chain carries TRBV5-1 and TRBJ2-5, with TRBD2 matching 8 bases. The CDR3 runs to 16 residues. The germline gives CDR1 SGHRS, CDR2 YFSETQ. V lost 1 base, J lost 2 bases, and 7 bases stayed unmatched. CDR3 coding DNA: TGCGCCAGCAGCTTGTCTACCAGCGGGGGACAAGAGACCCAGTACTTC. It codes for CASSLSTSGGQETQYF.

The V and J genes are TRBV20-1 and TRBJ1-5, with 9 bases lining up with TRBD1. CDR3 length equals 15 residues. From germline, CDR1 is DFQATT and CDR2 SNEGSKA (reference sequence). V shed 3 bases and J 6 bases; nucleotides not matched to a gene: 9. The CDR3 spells CSARTQGALGQPQHF. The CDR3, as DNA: TGCAGTGCTAGGACACAGGGGGCGCTGGGTCAGCCCCAGCATTTT.